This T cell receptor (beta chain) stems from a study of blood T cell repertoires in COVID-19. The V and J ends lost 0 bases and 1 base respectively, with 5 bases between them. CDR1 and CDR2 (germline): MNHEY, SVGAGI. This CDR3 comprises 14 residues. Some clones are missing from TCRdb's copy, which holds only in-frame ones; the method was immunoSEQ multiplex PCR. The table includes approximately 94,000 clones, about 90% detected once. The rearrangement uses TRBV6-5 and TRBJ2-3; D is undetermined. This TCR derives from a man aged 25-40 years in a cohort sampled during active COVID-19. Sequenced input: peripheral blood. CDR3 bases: TGTGCCAGCAGTTACTCCCCGGGCACAGATACGCAGTATTTT. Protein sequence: CASSYSPGTDTQYF.